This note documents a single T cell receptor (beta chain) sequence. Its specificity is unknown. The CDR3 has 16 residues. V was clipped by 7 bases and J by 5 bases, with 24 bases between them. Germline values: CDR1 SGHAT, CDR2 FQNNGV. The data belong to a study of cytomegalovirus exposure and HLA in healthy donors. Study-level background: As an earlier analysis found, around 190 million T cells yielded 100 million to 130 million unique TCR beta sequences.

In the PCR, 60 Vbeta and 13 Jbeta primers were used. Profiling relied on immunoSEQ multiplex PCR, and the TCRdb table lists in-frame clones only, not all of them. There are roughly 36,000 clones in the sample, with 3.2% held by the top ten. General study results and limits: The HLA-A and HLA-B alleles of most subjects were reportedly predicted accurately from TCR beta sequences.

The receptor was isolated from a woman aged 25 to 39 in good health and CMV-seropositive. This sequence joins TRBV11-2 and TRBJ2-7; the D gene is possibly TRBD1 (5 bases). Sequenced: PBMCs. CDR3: CASNPVSGRVANEQYF. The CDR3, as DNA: TGTGCCAGCAACCCAGTTTCAGGCAGGGTCGCCAACGAGCAGTACTTC.